This TCR beta chain was captured by sequencing in a study of shared clonotypes between healthy human individuals. Clones were read by immunoSEQ multiplex PCR, and TCRdb kept only the in-frame ones, dropping some. The table lists about 450,000 clones, 79% of them singletons, with about 12% in the top ten. Trimming took 8 bases from V and 10 from J, leaving 20 bases between them. The CDR3 runs to 13 residues. Germline values: CDR1 MDHEN, CDR2 SYDVKM. This clone has just a few counts. The sample taken for sequencing was PBMCs. The V and J genes are TRBV28 and TRBJ1-1, with D possibly being TRBD1 (5 bases). The sequence came from a woman in her thirties or forties in good health. Some clones in this sample may be carry-over from other donors' samples. The CDR3 bases are TGTGCCAGCCTCAGTCCAGGGACTACGTTAGCTTTCTTT. Protein sequence: CASLSPGTTLAFF.